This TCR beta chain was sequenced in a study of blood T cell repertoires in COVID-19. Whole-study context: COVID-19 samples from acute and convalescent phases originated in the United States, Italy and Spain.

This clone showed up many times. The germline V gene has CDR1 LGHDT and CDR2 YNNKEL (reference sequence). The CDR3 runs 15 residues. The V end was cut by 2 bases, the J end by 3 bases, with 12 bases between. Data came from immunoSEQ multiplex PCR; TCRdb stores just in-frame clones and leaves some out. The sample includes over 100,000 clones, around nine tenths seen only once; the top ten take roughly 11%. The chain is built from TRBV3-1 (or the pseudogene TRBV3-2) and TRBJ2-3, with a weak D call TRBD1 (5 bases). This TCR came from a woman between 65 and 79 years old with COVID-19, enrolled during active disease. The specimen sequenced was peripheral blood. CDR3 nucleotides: TGTGCCAGCAGCCAACCGGAGACAGTGACAGATACGCAGTATTTT. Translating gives CASSQPETVTDTQYF.